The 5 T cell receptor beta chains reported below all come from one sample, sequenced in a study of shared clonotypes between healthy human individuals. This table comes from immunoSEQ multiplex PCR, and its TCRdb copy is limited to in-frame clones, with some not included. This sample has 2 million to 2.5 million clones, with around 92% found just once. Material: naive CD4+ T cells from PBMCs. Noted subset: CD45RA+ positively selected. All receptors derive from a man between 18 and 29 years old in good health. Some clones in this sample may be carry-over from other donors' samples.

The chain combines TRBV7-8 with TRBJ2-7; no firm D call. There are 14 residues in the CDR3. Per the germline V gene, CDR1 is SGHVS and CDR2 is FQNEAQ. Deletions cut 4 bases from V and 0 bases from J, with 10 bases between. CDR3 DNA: TGTGCCAGCAGCTCCCAGTCCGGCTCCTACGAGCAGTACTTC. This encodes CASSSQSGSYEQYF.

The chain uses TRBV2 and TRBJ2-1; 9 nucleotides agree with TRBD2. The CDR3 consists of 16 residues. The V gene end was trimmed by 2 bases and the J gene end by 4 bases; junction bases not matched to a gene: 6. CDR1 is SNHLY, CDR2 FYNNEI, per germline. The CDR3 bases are TGTGCCAGCAGTGAAAGGCGGCTAGCGGGGTACAATGAGCAGTTCTTC. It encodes CASSERRLAGYNEQFF.

DNA for the CDR3: TGTGCCAGCAGCAGGGGGCGACGGGACAACAATGAGCAGTTCTTC. Its protein product is CASSRGRRDNNEQFF. The J gene is TRBJ2-1, the V gene TRBV7-3; 7 bases fit TRBD1. Germline lookup yields CDR1 SGHTA and CDR2 FQGTGA. V lost 5 bases, J lost 5 bases, and 9 bases stayed unmatched. CDR3 length equals 15 residues.

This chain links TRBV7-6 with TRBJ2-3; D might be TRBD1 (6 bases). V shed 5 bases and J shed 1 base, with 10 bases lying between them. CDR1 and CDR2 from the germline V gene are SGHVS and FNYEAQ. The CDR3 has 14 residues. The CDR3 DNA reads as TGTGCCAGCAGCCCCCGACAGGGCACAGATACGCAGTATTTT. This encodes CASSPRQGTDTQYF. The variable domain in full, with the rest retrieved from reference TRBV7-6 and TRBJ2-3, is GAGVSQSPRYKVTKRGQDVALRCDPISGHVSLYWYRQALGQGPEFLTYFNYEAQQDKSGLPNDRFSAERPEGSISTLTIQRTEQRDSAMYRCASSPRQGTDTQYFGPGTRLTVL.

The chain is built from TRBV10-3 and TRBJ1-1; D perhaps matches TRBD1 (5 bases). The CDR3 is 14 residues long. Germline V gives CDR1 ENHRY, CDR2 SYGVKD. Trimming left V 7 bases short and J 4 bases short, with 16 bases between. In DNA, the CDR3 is TGTGCCATCACGGACATCCGAGGAGGCACTGAAGCTTTCTTT. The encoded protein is CAITDIRGGTEAFF.